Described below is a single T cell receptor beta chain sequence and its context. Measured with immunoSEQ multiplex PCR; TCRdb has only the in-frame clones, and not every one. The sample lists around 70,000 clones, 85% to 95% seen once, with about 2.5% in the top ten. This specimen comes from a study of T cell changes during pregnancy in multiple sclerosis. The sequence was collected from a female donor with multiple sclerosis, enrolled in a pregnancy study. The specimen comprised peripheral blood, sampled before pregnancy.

CDR3 coding DNA: TGTGCCAGCTCACCAATAGCCCCGGGGACAGGCGAGACCCAGTACTTC. It yields the protein CASSPIAPGTGETQYF. This chain connects TRBV18 to TRBJ2-5; the match to TRBD1 covers 8 bases. Trimming removed 2 bases from V and 5 bases from J; junction bases left unmatched: 10. The CDR3 sequence is 16 residues long. The germline CDR1 and CDR2 sequences are KGHSH and LQKENI.